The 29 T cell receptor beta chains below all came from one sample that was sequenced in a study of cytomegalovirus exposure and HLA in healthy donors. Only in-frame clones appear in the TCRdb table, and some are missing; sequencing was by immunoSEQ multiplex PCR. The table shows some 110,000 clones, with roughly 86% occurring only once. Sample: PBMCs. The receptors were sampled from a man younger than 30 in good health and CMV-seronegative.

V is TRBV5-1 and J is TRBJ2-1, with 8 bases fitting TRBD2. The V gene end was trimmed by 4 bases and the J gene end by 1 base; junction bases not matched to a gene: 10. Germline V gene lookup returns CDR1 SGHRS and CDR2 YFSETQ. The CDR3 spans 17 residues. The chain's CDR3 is CASSPEPSGLSYNEQFF. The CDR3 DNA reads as TGCGCCAGCAGCCCGGAGCCTAGCGGGCTTTCCTACAATGAGCAGTTCTTC.

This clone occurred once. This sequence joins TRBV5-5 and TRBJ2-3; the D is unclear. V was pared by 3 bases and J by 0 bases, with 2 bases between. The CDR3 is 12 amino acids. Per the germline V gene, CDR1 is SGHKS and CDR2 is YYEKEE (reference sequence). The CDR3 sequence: CASSSSTDTQYF. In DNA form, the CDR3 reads TGTGCCAGCAGCTCTAGCACAGATACGCAGTATTTT.

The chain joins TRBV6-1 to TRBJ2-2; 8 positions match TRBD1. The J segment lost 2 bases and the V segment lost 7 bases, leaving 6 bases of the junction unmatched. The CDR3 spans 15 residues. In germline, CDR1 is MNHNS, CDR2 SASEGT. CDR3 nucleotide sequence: TGTGCCAGCAAGGACAGGGACTTTAACACCGGGGAGCTGTTTTTT. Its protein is CASKDRDFNTGELFF.

The CDR3 loop reads CASSREAGSTDTQYF. CDR3 DNA: TGTGCCAGCAGCCGAGAGGCGGGAAGCACAGATACGCAGTATTTT. The chain carries TRBV11-3 and TRBJ2-3, with D possibly being TRBD2 (6 bases). The V end was cut by 5 bases, the J end by 0 bases, with 12 bases between. CDR1 is SGHNT, CDR2 YENEEA, per germline. This CDR3 has 15 amino acids.

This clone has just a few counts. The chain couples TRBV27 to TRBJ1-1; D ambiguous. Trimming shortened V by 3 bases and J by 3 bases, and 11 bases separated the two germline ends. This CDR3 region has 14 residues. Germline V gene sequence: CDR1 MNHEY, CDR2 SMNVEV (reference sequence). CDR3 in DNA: TGTGCCAGCAGTTTGGGGTACGGGGACACTGAAGCTTTCTTT. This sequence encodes CASSLGYGDTEAFF.

The CDR3: CASSLGLGLGSYEQYF. CDR3 coding DNA: TGTGCCAGCAGCTTAGGATTGGGACTAGGATCCTACGAGCAGTACTTC. This rearrangement joins TRBV7-6 to TRBJ2-7; 8 positions match TRBD2. Trimming took 1 base from V and 1 from J; bases not matched to a gene: 6. The CDR3 has 16 amino acids. Per the germline V gene, CDR1 is SGHVS and CDR2 is FNYEAQ.

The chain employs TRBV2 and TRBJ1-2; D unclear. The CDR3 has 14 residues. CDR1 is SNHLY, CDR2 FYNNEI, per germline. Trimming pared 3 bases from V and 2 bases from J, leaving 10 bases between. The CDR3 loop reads CASSEYAENYGYTF. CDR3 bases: TGTGCCAGCAGTGAGTACGCAGAAAACTATGGCTACACCTTC.

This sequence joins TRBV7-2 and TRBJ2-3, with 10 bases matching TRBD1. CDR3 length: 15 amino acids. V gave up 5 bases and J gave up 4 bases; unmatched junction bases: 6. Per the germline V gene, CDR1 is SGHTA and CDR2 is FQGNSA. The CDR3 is CASSPWTGGADTQYF. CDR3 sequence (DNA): TGTGCCAGCAGCCCTTGGACAGGGGGTGCAGATACGCAGTATTTT.

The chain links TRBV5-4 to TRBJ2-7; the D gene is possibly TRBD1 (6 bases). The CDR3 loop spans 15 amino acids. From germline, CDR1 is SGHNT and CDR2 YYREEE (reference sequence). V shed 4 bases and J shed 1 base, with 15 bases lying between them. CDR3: CASSGGRGRSYEQYF. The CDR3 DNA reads TGTGCCAGCAGCGGGGGCAGGGGCAGATCCTACGAGCAGTACTTC.

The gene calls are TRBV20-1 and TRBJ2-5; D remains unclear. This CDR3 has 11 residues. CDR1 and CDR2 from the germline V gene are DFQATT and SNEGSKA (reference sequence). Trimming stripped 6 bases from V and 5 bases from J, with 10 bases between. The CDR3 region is CSALPEETQYF. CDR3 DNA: TGCAGTGCCCTGCCCGAGGAGACCCAGTACTTC.

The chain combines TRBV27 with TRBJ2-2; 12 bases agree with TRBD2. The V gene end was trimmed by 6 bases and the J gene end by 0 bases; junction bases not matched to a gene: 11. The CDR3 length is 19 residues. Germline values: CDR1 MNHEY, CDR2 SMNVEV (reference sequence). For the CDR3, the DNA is TGTGCCAGCAGCACATCCGGGACTAGCGGGCGGACGAACACCGGGGAGCTGTTTTTT. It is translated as CASSTSGTSGRTNTGELFF.

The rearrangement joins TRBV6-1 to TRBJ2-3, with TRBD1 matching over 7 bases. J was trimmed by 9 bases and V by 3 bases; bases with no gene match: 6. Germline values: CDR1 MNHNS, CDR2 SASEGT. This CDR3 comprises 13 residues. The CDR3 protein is CASSEGQTLTQYF. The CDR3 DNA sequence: TGTGCCAGCAGTGAGGGACAGACCCTGACGCAGTATTTT.

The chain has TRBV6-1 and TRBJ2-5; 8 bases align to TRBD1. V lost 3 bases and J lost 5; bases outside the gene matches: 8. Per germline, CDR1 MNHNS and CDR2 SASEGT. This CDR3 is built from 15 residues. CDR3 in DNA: TGTGCCAGCAGTGATAGCGGCAGGGGGCAGGAGACCCAGTACTTC. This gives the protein CASSDSGRGQETQYF.

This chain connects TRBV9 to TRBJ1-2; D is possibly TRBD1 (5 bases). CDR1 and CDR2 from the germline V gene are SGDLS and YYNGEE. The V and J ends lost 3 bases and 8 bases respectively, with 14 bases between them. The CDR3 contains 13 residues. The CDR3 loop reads CASSEGGDGGYTF. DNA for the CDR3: TGTGCCAGCAGCGAGGGAGGGGATGGCGGCTACACCTTC.

CDR3 in DNA: TGCGCCAGCAGCCAGGGAACAGGGCTGAACACTGAAGCTTTCTTT. It is translated as CASSQGTGLNTEAFF. This rearrangement joins TRBV4-1 to TRBJ1-1; D possibly corresponds to TRBD1 (6 bases). Trimming shortened V by 3 bases and J by 0 bases, and 11 bases separated the two germline ends. This CDR3 comprises 15 residues. Germline lookup yields CDR1 MGHRA and CDR2 YSYEKL.

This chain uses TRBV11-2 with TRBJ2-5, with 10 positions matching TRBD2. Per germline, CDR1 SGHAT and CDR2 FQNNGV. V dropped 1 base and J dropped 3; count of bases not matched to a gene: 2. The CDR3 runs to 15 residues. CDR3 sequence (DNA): TGTGCCAGCAGCTTAGGCGGGACTAGCGAAGAGACCCAGTACTTC. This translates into CASSLGGTSEETQYF.

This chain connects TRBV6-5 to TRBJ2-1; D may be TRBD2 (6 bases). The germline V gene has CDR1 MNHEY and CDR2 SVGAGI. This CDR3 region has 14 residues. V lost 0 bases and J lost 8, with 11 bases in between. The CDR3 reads CASSYSLTRDEQFF. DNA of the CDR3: TGTGCCAGCAGTTACTCCCTGACTAGAGATGAGCAGTTCTTC.

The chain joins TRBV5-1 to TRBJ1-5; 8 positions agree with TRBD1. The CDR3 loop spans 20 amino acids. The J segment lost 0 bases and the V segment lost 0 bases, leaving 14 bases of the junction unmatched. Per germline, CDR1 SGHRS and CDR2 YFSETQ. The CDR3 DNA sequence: TGCGCCAGCAGCTTGGGTTGGGGACAGGCGACCGATTATAGCAATCAGCCCCAGCATTTT. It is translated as CASSLGWGQATDYSNQPQHF. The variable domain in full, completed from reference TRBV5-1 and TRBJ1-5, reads KAGVTQTPRYLIKTRGQQVTLSCSPISGHRSVSWYQQTPGQGLQFLFEYFSETQRNKGNFPGRFSGRQFSNSRSEMNVSTLELGDSALYLCASSLGWGQATDYSNQPQHFGDGTRLSIL.

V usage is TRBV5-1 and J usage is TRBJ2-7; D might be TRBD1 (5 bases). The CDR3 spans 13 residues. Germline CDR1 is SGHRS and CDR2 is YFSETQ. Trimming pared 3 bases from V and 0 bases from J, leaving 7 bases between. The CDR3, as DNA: TGCGCCAGCAGCTCGGACAACTCCTACGAGCAGTACTTC. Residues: CASSSDNSYEQYF.

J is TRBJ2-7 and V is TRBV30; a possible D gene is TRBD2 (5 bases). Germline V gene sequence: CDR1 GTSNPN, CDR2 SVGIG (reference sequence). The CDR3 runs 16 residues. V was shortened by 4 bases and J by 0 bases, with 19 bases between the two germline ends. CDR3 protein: CAWTPPLLGSSYEQYF. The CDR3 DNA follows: TGTGCCTGGACCCCTCCCCTGCTAGGGAGCTCCTACGAGCAGTACTTC.

The CDR3 DNA follows: TGTGCCAGCAGCTTGGGAGGAGGCACTGAAGCTTTCTTT. Amino acid sequence: CASSLGGGTEAFF. The genes are TRBV7-6 and TRBJ1-1; no firm D call. Trimming cost V 3 bases and J 4 bases, with 9 bases left between them. Germline lookup yields CDR1 SGHVS and CDR2 FNYEAQ. The CDR3 is 13 amino acids.

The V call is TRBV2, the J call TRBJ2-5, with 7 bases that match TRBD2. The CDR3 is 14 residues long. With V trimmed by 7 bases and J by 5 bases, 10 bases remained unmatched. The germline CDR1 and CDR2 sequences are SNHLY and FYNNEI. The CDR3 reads CASKFGGGSETQYF. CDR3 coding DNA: TGTGCCAGCAAATTCGGCGGGGGTTCGGAGACCCAGTACTTC.

This CDR3 reads CASRKARGAQETQYF. CDR3 DNA: TGTGCCAGCAGGAAGGCCAGGGGTGCCCAAGAGACCCAGTACTTC. This chain joins TRBV28 and TRBJ2-5, with D perhaps TRBD1 (6 bases). Looked up from germline, CDR1 is MDHEN and CDR2 is SYDVKM. The CDR3 runs to 15 residues. Deletions cut 6 bases from V and 1 base from J, with 15 bases between.

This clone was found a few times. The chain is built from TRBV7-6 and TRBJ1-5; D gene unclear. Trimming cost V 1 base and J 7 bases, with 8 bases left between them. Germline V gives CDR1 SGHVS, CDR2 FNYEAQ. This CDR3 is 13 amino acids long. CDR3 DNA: TGTGCCAGCAGCTTAGGGGCGGGGCAGCCCCAGCATTTT. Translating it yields CASSLGAGQPQHF.

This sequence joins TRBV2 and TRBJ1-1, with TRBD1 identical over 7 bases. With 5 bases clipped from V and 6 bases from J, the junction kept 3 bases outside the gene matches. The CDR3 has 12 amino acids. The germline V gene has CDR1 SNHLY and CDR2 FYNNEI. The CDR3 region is CASSSTGAEAFF. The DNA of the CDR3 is TGTGCCAGCAGTTCAACAGGGGCTGAAGCTTTCTTT. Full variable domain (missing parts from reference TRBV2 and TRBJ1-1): EPEVTQTPSHQVTQMGQEVILRCVPISNHLYFYWYRQILGQKVEFLVSFYNNEISEKSEIFDDQFSVERPDGSNFTLKIRSTKLEDSAMYFCASSSTGAEAFFGQGTRLTVV.

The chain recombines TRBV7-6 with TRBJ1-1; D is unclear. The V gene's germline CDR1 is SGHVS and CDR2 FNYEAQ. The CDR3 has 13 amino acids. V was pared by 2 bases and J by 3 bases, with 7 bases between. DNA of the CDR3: TGTGCCAGCAGCTTAAAAGAGGACACTGAAGCTTTCTTT. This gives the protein CASSLKEDTEAFF.

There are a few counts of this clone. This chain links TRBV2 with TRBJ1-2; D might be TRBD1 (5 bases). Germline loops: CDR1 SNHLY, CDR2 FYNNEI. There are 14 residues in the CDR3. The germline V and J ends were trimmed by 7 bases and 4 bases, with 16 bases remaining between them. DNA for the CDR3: TGTGCCAGCAACGGAGGCGCCGGGGGCTATGGCTACACCTTC. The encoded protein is CASNGGAGGYGYTF.

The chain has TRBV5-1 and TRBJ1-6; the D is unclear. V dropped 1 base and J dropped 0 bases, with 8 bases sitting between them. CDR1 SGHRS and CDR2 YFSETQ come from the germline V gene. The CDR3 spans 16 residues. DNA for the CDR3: TGCGCCAGCAGCTTGCAGGAGGGCTCCTATAATTCACCCCTCCACTTT. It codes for CASSLQEGSYNSPLHF.

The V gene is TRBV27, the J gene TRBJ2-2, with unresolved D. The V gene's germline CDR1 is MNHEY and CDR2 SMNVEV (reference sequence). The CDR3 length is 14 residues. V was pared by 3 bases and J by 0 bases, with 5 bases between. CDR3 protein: CASSFQANTGELFF. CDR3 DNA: TGTGCCAGCAGTTTTCAGGCGAACACCGGGGAGCTGTTTTTT.